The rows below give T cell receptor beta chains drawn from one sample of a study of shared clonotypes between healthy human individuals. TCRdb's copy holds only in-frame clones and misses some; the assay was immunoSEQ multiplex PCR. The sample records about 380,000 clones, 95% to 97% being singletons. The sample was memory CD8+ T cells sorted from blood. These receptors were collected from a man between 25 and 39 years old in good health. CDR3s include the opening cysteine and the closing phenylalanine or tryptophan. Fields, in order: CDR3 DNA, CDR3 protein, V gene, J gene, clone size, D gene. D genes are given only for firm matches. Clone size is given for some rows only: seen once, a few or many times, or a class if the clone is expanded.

cdr3_nt: TGTGCCAGCAGTGAGTACGGACCCGGGGCGGAAAAACTGTTTTTT
cdr3_aa: CASSEYGPGAEKLFF
v_call: TRBV2
j_call: TRBJ1-4
clone_size: .
d_call: .

cdr3_nt: TGTGCCAGCAGTGAACAGTCTAGCACAGATACGCAGTATTTT
cdr3_aa: CASSEQSSTDTQYF
v_call: TRBV25-1
j_call: TRBJ2-3
clone_size: .
d_call: .

cdr3_nt: TGTGCCACCAGCAGGCAAAGAGGAGATACGCAGTATTTT
cdr3_aa: CATSRQRGDTQYF
v_call: TRBV15
j_call: TRBJ2-3
clone_size: .
d_call: .

cdr3_nt: TGTGCCAGCAGCTTAGACCAGGGGGCGACGAACACCGGGGAGCTGTTTTTT
cdr3_aa: CASSLDQGATNTGELFF
v_call: TRBV7-3
j_call: TRBJ2-2
clone_size: .
d_call: TRBD1

cdr3_nt: TGTGCCAGCAGTGAAGTAGGACTAGCGGGATCCGAGCAGTACTTC
cdr3_aa: CASSEVGLAGSEQYF
v_call: TRBV6-1
j_call: TRBJ2-7
clone_size: .
d_call: TRBD2

cdr3_nt: TGCGCCAGCAGCCCAGGACTAGCGGGAGTTACCGGGGAGCTGTTTTTT
cdr3_aa: CASSPGLAGVTGELFF
v_call: TRBV5-1
j_call: TRBJ2-2
clone_size: .
d_call: TRBD2

cdr3_nt: TGTGCCAGCAGTCTCAGCAGGGGGAATGAGCAGTTCTTC
cdr3_aa: CASSLSRGNEQFF
v_call: TRBV28
j_call: TRBJ2-1
clone_size: .
d_call: TRBD1

cdr3_nt: TGCGCCAGCAGCCAAGGAAAAGCGGGAAGTTTCTACGAGCAGTACTTC
cdr3_aa: CASSQGKAGSFYEQYF
v_call: TRBV4-1
j_call: TRBJ2-7
clone_size: .
d_call: TRBD2

cdr3_nt: TGCGCCAGACAACCTGGGGTACGGGGGAGGGATAGCAATCAGCCCCAGCATTTT
cdr3_aa: CARQPGVRGRDSNQPQHF
v_call: TRBV23-1
j_call: TRBJ1-5
clone_size: .
d_call: .

cdr3_nt: TGCGCCAGCAGCCAAGATAACGGGAGGCTGCCCTTAGGCAAAAACATTCAGTACTTC
cdr3_aa: CASSQDNGRLPLGKNIQYF
v_call: TRBV4-1
j_call: TRBJ2-4
clone_size: .
d_call: TRBD2

cdr3_nt: TGTGCCATCAGTGAGCGGACTAGCGGAGTCTACACAGATACGCAGTATTTT
cdr3_aa: CAISERTSGVYTDTQYF
v_call: TRBV10-3
j_call: TRBJ2-3
clone_size: once
d_call: TRBD2

cdr3_nt: TGTGCCAGCAGTACGTGGGACAGACAGTTCTTC
cdr3_aa: CASSTWDRQFF
v_call: TRBV28
j_call: TRBJ2-1
clone_size: .
d_call: TRBD1

cdr3_nt: TGCGCCAGCAGCCTGGGACTAGCGGGAACAGATACGCAGTATTTT
cdr3_aa: CASSLGLAGTDTQYF
v_call: TRBV5-1
j_call: TRBJ2-3
clone_size: .
d_call: TRBD2

cdr3_nt: TGCAGCGTTGACGGGGCGAACACCGGGGAGCTGTTTTTT
cdr3_aa: CSVDGANTGELFF
v_call: TRBV29-1
j_call: TRBJ2-2
clone_size: .
d_call: .

cdr3_nt: TGTGCCAGCAGCAATCGAGTGCTAGATGAGCAGTTCTTC
cdr3_aa: CASSNRVLDEQFF
v_call: TRBV7-9
j_call: TRBJ2-1
clone_size: .
d_call: .

cdr3_nt: TGTGCCAGCAGTTCCAAATCGGGGAGGGTACAGCCCCAGCATTTT
cdr3_aa: CASSSKSGRVQPQHF
v_call: TRBV28
j_call: TRBJ1-5
clone_size: .
d_call: .

cdr3_nt: TGTGCCTGGAGTCCCTCCCCTTACTACTCTGGGGCCAACGTCCTGACTTTC
cdr3_aa: CAWSPSPYYSGANVLTF
v_call: TRBV30
j_call: TRBJ2-6
clone_size: .
d_call: .

cdr3_nt: TGCAGCGTTCGACAGGGCTATGGCTACACCTTC
cdr3_aa: CSVRQGYGYTF
v_call: TRBV29-1
j_call: TRBJ1-2
clone_size: .
d_call: TRBD1

cdr3_nt: TGTGCCGGTGACAGGGGGTCCTACGAGCAGTACTTC
cdr3_aa: CAGDRGSYEQYF
v_call: TRBV30
j_call: TRBJ2-7
clone_size: .
d_call: TRBD1

cdr3_nt: TGTGCCAGCAAGAATCTAGCGTTTAAGCAGTTCTTC
cdr3_aa: CASKNLAFKQFF
v_call: TRBV6-5
j_call: TRBJ2-1
clone_size: .
d_call: .